This TCR beta chain appears in the sequencing data of a study of T cell responses to AZD1222 COVID-19 vaccine. Pooling of second doses given at about 4 or about 12 weeks was done. A note on this clone: Its specificity is not known. Its ends do not fully match the called genes, so a read error is possible.

The V gene's germline CDR1 is SSHAT and CDR2 FNYEAQ (reference sequence). The CDR3 sequence is 15 residues long. Points from the study as a whole: In all cases, repertoires were sampled only after the peak T cell response. In a largely white British group with more females than males, clonal diversity was possibly underestimated. Only a handful of people who got AZD1222 tested seropositive at baseline.

Some clones are missing from TCRdb's copy, which holds only in-frame ones; the method was immunoSEQ multiplex PCR. Of over 150,000 clones in the sample, about 91% were seen once. This material consisted of peripheral blood, taken 28 days after the second AZD1222 dose. The clonotype originates from an adult who received the AZD1222 COVID-19 vaccine. The chain links TRBV7-7 to TRBJ2-5; D might be TRBD2 (6 bases). CDR3 protein: CASSLSGTDQETQYF. CDR3 in DNA: TGTGCTAGCAGCTTATCCGGGACTGACCAAGAGACCCAGTACTTC. Filled out from reference TRBV7-7 and TRBJ2-5, the complete variable domain reads GAGVSQSPRYKVTKRGQDVTLRCDPISSHATLYWYQQALGQGPEFLTYFNYEAQPDKSGLPSDRFSAERPEGSISTLTIQRTEQRDSAMYRCASSLSGTDQETQYFGPGTRLLVL.